This TCR beta chain was recovered during a study of identical twins (dated by TCRdb to between 2015 and 2016). Context from the whole study: To test whether fetal clonotypes persist, this study deep-sequenced TCR alpha and beta repertoires from monozygotic twins, from unrelated adults of various ages, and from cord blood. Replicate twin experiments were performed at different times using different library preparation protocols to rule out contamination.

Library prep was done by 5' RACE. Sequencing used an Illumina HiSeq 2000. A universal primer binding site was introduced by template switching, and a unique molecular identifier was present in the final cDNA, enabling accurate counting of TCR cDNA molecules. First-strand cDNA for TCR alpha and beta chains was synthesized from specific primers in the conserved constant-segment region. Each cDNA library was double barcoded, with a SMART-Mk sample barcode plus Illumina barcodes, to control for contamination. Two successive PCR steps introduced TruSeq adapter sequences along with Illumina sample barcodes. TCR alpha and beta cDNA libraries were sequenced on the Illumina HiSeq platform with custom primers. Under the source paper's analysis protocol: MiGEC processed the raw reads to extract unique molecular identifiers, while MiXCR was used to determine the CDR3 positions. Recombination models were inferred per individual with the repgenHMM and IGoR tools using an EM algorithm. The tcR package in R was used for shared clonotype analysis, with sharing normalized by the product of cloneset sizes. To study raw recombination free of thymic and clonal selection effects, out-of-frame nonproductive sequences were analyzed. Using fastp at Q25 and MiXCR, TCRdb reprocessed the public reads and kept productive beta chains. Rows matching on CDR3 protein sequence are summarized as one entry with the most common DNA and genes. The V and J calls reflect TCRdb's pipeline rather than the authors' work. In this sample the table shows about 520,000 distinct CDR3 sequences, less than 25% of which occur a single time. Of the sample, approximately 0.95% falls within the top ten clones.

Every donor was a healthy Caucasian. Three pairs of female monozygotic twins, all aged roughly 18 to 29 years, were included in the twin cohort. Positive isolation kits from Invitrogen were used to isolate the CD4+ and CD8+ T cell populations. As to this clonotype: There is no known antigen for this receptor. No much larger clone exists at a distance of one base, and base qualities are not known.

CDR1 and CDR2 are read off the germline V gene as SGDLS and YYNGEE. The CDR3 starts with the cysteine, ends with the phenylalanine, and has 17 residues. The DNA shown is the 51-base CDR3, in frame from base 1. A distance of 16 bases separates the germline ends of V and J, which lose 0 bases and 1 base respectively. Paper-wide results and their limitations: Fewer insertions were carried by abundant cord blood beta clonotypes, a similar but weaker trend appeared in young adult naive repertoires, and no such trend appeared in memory repertoires. In monozygotic twins, recombination models systematically underestimated out-of-frame TCR alpha sharing, but the models matched the sharing seen between unrelated individuals. Out-of-frame TCR alpha sequences shared between twins showed an excess of low generation-probability sequences compared with coincidental sharing between unrelated individuals. Because the same donors could not be followed over many years, the conclusions relied on cross-sectional statistical analysis. Invariant T cells such as MAIT and iNKT could partly confound zero-insertion analyses, although diverse VJ usage argued against such confounding for most clonotypes. The excess sharing between twins in beta out-of-frame sequences was weaker because fewer shared sequences reduced the signal-to-noise ratio.

The data were also submitted as part of a second study, on T cells expressing NK-cell markers. Per that second paper: Three sorted T-cell subsets (CD3+CD56+NKG2C+, CD3+CD56+NKG2C- and CD3+CD56-NKG2C+) from several donors had their TCR beta-chain repertoires profiled. Of the eight sequenced donors, seven were found to be HCMV-seropositive and one was found to be HCMV-seronegative. In several experiments an anti-gammadeltaTCR antibody was added to restrict sorting to alphabetaTCR-expressing T cells. In about six donors, the dominant CD3+CD56+NKG2C+ clonotypes were found to rank among the top 10 CD8+ clonotypes and to make up about 1.0-7.0% of CD8+ T cells. Those dominant clonotypes were again the most abundant among CD3+CD56-NKG2C+ cells in a handful of donors, at roughly 25-60.1%. Whether the expanded NKG2C-expressing T cell clones were specific for HCMV antigens was left unclear. All eight donors whose samples were sequenced were randomly selected healthy volunteers, three of them men and five women. HCMV-specific IgG was detected in serum with a commercial ELISA kit to determine HCMV serostatus. MIGEC handled demultiplexing of the reads and grouping by UMI, while MiTCR was used to assemble and quantify clonotypes. To exclude erroneous sequences, any TCR cDNA sequence not supported by at least two reads was discarded. The tcR package was used for downstream repertoire analysis, with clonotypes matched between fractions based on CDR3 nucleotide sequence plus V segment. VDJmatch was used to annotate antigen specificity against VDJdb, with one amino acid substitution in CDR3 allowed.

The chain is made from TRBV9 and TRBJ1-1; TRBD1 is a weak D gene call, 6 bases matching. Sequenced material: CD4+ T cells sorted from blood. The receptor was derived from a woman between 18 and 30 years old in good health. The CDR3 reads as follows: CASSVGRGAGRNTEAFF. Here is the DNA: TGTGCCAGCAGCGTAGGTCGGGGGGCAGGTCGGAACACTGAAGCTTTCTTT.